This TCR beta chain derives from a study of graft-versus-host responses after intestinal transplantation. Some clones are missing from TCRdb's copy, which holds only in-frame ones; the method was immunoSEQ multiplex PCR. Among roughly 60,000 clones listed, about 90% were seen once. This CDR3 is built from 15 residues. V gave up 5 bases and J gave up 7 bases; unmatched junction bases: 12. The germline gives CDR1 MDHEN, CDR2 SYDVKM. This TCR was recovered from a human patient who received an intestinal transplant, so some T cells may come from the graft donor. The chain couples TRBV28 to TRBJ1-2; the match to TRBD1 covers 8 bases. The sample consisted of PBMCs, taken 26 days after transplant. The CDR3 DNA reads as TGTGCCAGCAGTCCCCGGACAGGGAGAGATGGTGGCTACACCTTC. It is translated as CASSPRTGRDGGYTF.